Following are 30 T cell receptor beta chains from one sample sequenced in a study of blood T cells in healthy people across ages. For the second PCR, which ran for about 6 to 12 cycles, a sample-barcoded 5' primer and a J-beta primer mix were used. MiXCR, applied by TCRdb to the 5' RACE reads, yields one record per CDR3 protein. Here the sample spans 500,000 to 550,000 distinct CDR3 sequences, less than 25% being singletons. This sample also appeared in a second study, on T cells of mothers and their children.

The sample was blood. The receptors here all came from a boy aged 10-17 years in good health.

This clonotype has just a few counts. The chain is built from TRBV9 and TRBJ2-3; TRBD2 agrees at 13 bases. Germline V gene sequence: CDR1 SGDLS, CDR2 YYNGEE. V shed 4 bases, J shed 9 bases, and the junction held 14 bases outside the gene matches. The CDR3 runs to 17 residues. CDR3 sequence (DNA): TGTGCCAGCAGCTCACCCCCGGGACTAGCGGGAAGGGGGACGCAGTATTTT. Amino acid sequence: CASSSPPGLAGRGTQYF.

In its sample, this clonotype was seen a few times. V usage is TRBV4-3 and J usage is TRBJ2-1, with D perhaps matching TRBD2 (5 bases). This CDR3 has 15 amino acids. V was trimmed by 2 bases and J by 1 base, leaving 9 bases between them. Germline CDR1 reads LGHNA; CDR2 reads YSLEER. CDR3 protein: CASSQNSGSYNEQFF. The DNA of the CDR3 is TGCGCCAGCAGCCAAAACAGCGGTTCCTACAATGAGCAGTTCTTC.

Points on this clonotype: This clone may be a read error of a much larger clone one base away. The rearrangement joins TRBV5-6 to TRBJ2-5; 8 bases fit TRBD1. The ends lost 4 bases at V and 3 bases at J; junction bases unmatched: 2. The CDR3 totals 13 residues. Per germline, CDR1 SGHDT and CDR2 YYEEEE. The CDR3 nucleotides read TGTGCCAGCAGCCCGGACAGGGAAGAGACCCAGTACTTC. Its translation is CASSPDREETQYF.

The count of this clonotype is one. This chain uses TRBV29-1 with TRBJ2-1; 9 nucleotides match TRBD2. The CDR3 extends over 13 amino acids. The J segment lost 2 bases and the V segment lost 4 bases, leaving 0 bases of the junction unmatched. Germline CDR1 reads SQVTM; CDR2 reads ANQGSEA. The CDR3 DNA reads as TGCAGCGTTGGACTAGCGGCCTACAATGAGCAGTTCTTC. Translated: CSVGLAAYNEQFF.

In this sample, this clonotype turned up a few times. The junction and the germline gene differ at one end; a read error may be behind it. This sequence joins TRBV7-2 and TRBJ1-3; D gene uncertain. This CDR3 has 12 residues. Germline CDR1 and CDR2: SGHTA and FQGNSA. CDR3 region: CASSLYGDTIYF. The CDR3 nucleotides read TGTGCCAGCAGCCTTTATGGAGACACCATATATTTT.

A few counts support this clonotype. The J gene is TRBJ2-7, the V gene TRBV5-1; D gene unclear. Germline CDR1 SGHRS, CDR2 YFSETQ. Trimming left V 5 bases short and J 6 bases short, with 18 bases between. The CDR3 length is 14 residues. The DNA for the CDR3 is TGCGCCAGCAGAGACGGGCCCCGAACCGCCGAGCAGTACTTC. Its translation: CASRDGPRTAEQYF. Full variable domain (remainder filled in from reference TRBV5-1 and TRBJ2-7): KAGVTQTPRYLIKTRGQQVTLSCSPISGHRSVSWYQQTPGQGLQFLFEYFSETQRNKGNFPGRFSGRQFSNSRSEMNVSTLELGDSALYLCASRDGPRTAEQYFGPGTRLTVT.

Here the CDR3 reads CASSLQLNEKLFF. The CDR3 DNA reads TGTGCCAGCAGCTTACAGTTAAATGAAAAACTGTTTTTT. This chain uses TRBV7-8 with TRBJ1-4; D ambiguous. Per the germline V gene, CDR1 is SGHVS and CDR2 is FQNEAQ. The CDR3 spans 13 residues. V lost 2 bases and J 5 bases, leaving 6 bases between the germline ends.

The J gene is TRBJ2-5, the V gene TRBV12-3 or TRBV12-4; D gene unclear. Trimming cost V 3 bases and J 5 bases, with 13 bases left between them. The CDR3 sequence is 14 residues long. The CDR3 is CASSFNLPPETQYF. For the CDR3, the DNA is TGTGCCAGCAGTTTCAATCTACCCCCGGAGACCCAGTACTTC.

This sequence joins TRBV7-2 and TRBJ1-3; no definite D call. The germline CDR1 and CDR2 sequences are SGHTA and FQGNSA. The V end lost 1 base, the J end lost 0 bases, and 10 bases lay between the germline ends. The CDR3 covers 16 residues. The CDR3 is CASSLEVVSSGNTIYF. The CDR3 DNA is TGTGCCAGCAGCTTAGAGGTAGTTTCCTCTGGAAACACCATATATTTT.

The rearrangement uses TRBV27 and TRBJ2-7; 13 nucleotides line up with TRBD2. Trimming at V came to 5 bases and at J to 6 bases, leaving 7 bases not matched to a gene. Germline V gene data show CDR1 as MNHEY and CDR2 as SMNVEV (reference sequence). The CDR3 is made up of 15 amino acids. CDR3 sequence reads: CASSPGTSGMSEQYF. DNA of the CDR3: TGTGCCAGCAGTCCCGGGACTAGCGGGATGTCCGAGCAGTACTTC.

With regard to this clonotype: The junction and the germline gene differ at one end; a read error may be behind it. The V call is TRBV10-3, the J call TRBJ2-5; either TRBD1 or TRBD2 may supply D (5 bases each). From germline, CDR1 is ENHRY and CDR2 SYGVKD. The CDR3 has 15 residues. The CDR3 loop is CAISESGLREGEQLF. The CDR3, as DNA: TGTGCCATCAGTGAGTCGGGGCTCCGAGAGGGTGAGCAGCTCTTC.

This clonotype was counted a few times. CDR3 sequence reads: CASSYSGGDTGAPNEQYF. CDR3 nucleotide sequence: TGTGCCAGCAGTTACTCTGGGGGGGACACGGGTGCTCCCAACGAGCAGTACTTC. The gene calls are TRBV6-5 and TRBJ2-5; perhaps TRBD2 as D (7 bases). The DNA end is more similar to TRBJ2-7, so the J call may be wrong. The CDR3 consists of 18 residues. In germline, CDR1 is MNHEY, CDR2 SVGAGI.

This clonotype has a handful of counts. The chain carries TRBV7-9 and TRBJ1-1; no reliable D call. V was cut by 4 bases and J by 4 bases, with 10 bases left in between. The CDR3 length is 13 residues. Looked up from germline, CDR1 is SEHNR and CDR2 is FQNEAQ (reference sequence). The CDR3 DNA reads as TGTGCCAGCAGCTCCCCCGCTTCCACTGAAGCTTTCTTT. Protein product: CASSSPASTEAFF.

V and J are TRBV29-1 and TRBJ2-5; D gene uncertain. V lost 3 bases, J lost 1 base, and 6 bases lay in between. The length of the CDR3 is 12 residues. Germline V lookup: CDR1 SQVTM, CDR2 ANQGSEA. CDR3 nucleotides: TGCAGCGTTGATTGGATCCAAGAGACCCAGTACTTC. Amino acids: CSVDWIQETQYF.

The chain carries TRBV12-3 or TRBV12-4 and TRBJ1-1; tentatively, D is TRBD1 (5 bases). The CDR3 is 16 amino acids. Trimming took off 3 bases at V and 5 bases at J, with 19 bases between the two ends. The CDR3: CASSLVPPGEGTEAFF. The DNA of the CDR3 is TGTGCCAGCAGTTTGGTGCCCCCGGGGGAGGGGACTGAAGCTTTCTTT.

This clonotype was seen at least ten times. V is TRBV29-1 and J is TRBJ2-5; D gene ambiguous. There are 11 residues in the CDR3. Germline V gives CDR1 SQVTM, CDR2 ANQGSEA. V was cut by 4 bases and J by 4 bases, with 7 bases left in between. CDR3 sequence: CSVAGVETQYF. Written as DNA, the CDR3 is TGCAGCGTTGCTGGGGTAGAGACCCAGTACTTC.

CDR3 nucleotide sequence: TGTGCCAGCACCCCCATAGAGTCGAATTCACCCCTCCACTTT. As protein: CASTPIESNSPLHF. This chain connects TRBV13 to TRBJ1-6, with D unclear. The CDR3 is 14 amino acids. Germline V gene data show CDR1 as PRHDT and CDR2 as FYEKMQ (reference sequence). Trimming left V 7 bases short and J 7 bases short, with 14 bases between. Full variable domain (remainder filled in from reference TRBV13 and TRBJ1-6): AAGVIQSPRHLIKEKRETATLKCYPIPRHDTVYWYQQGPGQDPQFLISFYEKMQSDKGSIPDRFSAQQFSDYHSELNMSSLELGDSALYFCASTPIESNSPLHFGNGTRLTVT.

As regards this clonotype: This may stem from a read error, because a much larger clone lies one nucleotide away. The rearrangement joins TRBV20-1 to TRBJ1-4; D may be TRBD1 (5 bases). The CDR3 spans 14 residues. Germline V gene sequence: CDR1 DFQATT, CDR2 SNEGSKA (reference sequence). Trimming removed 3 bases from V and 12 bases from J, with 20 bases in between. The CDR3 DNA sequence: TGCAGTGCTAGTTCGGCAGGGCAGGGAGGAGAACTGTTTTTT. It is translated as CSASSAGQGGELFF.

This clonotype has only one observation. The V gene is TRBV19, the J gene TRBJ2-1; D perhaps matches TRBD1 (6 bases). CDR3 length: 15 residues. Germline loops: CDR1 LNHDA, CDR2 SQIVND (reference sequence). V gave up 2 bases and J gave up 9 bases, with 17 bases separating them. CDR3 nucleotides: TGTGCCAGTAGTATATTGGCAGGGGCGGACGGTGAGCAGTTCTTC. As protein: CASSILAGADGEQFF.

This clonotype came up a few times. The V gene is TRBV5-5, the J gene TRBJ2-7; D might be TRBD1 (6 bases). Trimming took 3 bases from V and 3 from J, leaving 13 bases between them. The CDR3 spans 14 residues. Germline V lookup: CDR1 SGHKS, CDR2 YYEKEE (reference sequence). The CDR3 reads CASSYSTGFYEQYF. In DNA, the CDR3 is TGTGCCAGCAGCTACTCGACAGGATTCTACGAGCAGTACTTC.

The J gene is TRBJ2-1, the V gene TRBV20-1; 12 bases map to TRBD2. Per germline, CDR1 DFQATT and CDR2 SNEGSKA (reference sequence). The CDR3 consists of 16 residues. J was trimmed by 6 bases and V by 0 bases; bases with no gene match: 6. CDR3 DNA sequence: TGCAGTGCTAGAGATCCTGCTAGCGGGAGGGTCAATGAGCAGTTCTTC. It codes for CSARDPASGRVNEQFF.

V and J are TRBV6-2 or TRBV6-3 and TRBJ2-1; D remains unclear. Trimming left V 2 bases short and J 2 bases short, with 10 bases between. Per the germline V gene, CDR1 is MNHEY and CDR2 is SVGEGT. CDR3 length: 15 amino acids. For the CDR3, the DNA is TGTGCCAGCAGTTACAACTGGCCGACCTACAATGAGCAGTTCTTC. This translates into CASSYNWPTYNEQFF.

The chain is built from TRBV12-3 or TRBV12-4 and TRBJ2-1; 9 bases match TRBD2. The CDR3 length is 17 residues. V was pared by 6 bases and J by 8 bases, with 17 bases of the junction left unmatched. In DNA, the CDR3 is TGTGCCAGCAGCTTACTCCGGGACGGCGGGAGGGTCGATGAGCAGTTCTTC. Amino acid sequence: CASSLLRDGGRVDEQFF.

The chain links TRBV9 to TRBJ1-2, with D perhaps TRBD1 (5 bases). This CDR3 has 13 amino acids. The ends were cut back, 3 bases at V and 5 bases at J, with 11 bases in the middle. Germline loops: CDR1 SGDLS, CDR2 YYNGEE. As DNA, the CDR3 is TGTGCCAGCAGCGCCGGGACTGCTTATGGCTACACCTTC. Protein sequence: CASSAGTAYGYTF.

This rearrangement joins TRBV6-5 to TRBJ2-2, with 8 bases aligning to TRBD1. This CDR3 comprises 15 residues. From germline, CDR1 is MNHEY and CDR2 SVGAGI. V lost 5 bases and J lost 5; bases outside the gene matches: 7. CDR3 bases: TGTGCCAGCAGTCCCTCGGACAGGGCGACCGGGGAGCTGTTTTTT. Protein sequence: CASSPSDRATGELFF.

This clonotype was picked up a small number of times. V and J are TRBV20-1 and TRBJ2-5, with unresolved D. The germline V and J ends were trimmed by 4 bases and 0 bases, with 9 bases remaining between them. Germline lookup yields CDR1 DFQATT and CDR2 SNEGSKA (reference sequence). The CDR3 has 13 amino acids. The CDR3 loop reads CSATPANQETQYF. CDR3 nucleotide sequence: TGCAGTGCTACCCCCGCGAACCAAGAGACCCAGTACTTC.

The chain employs TRBV5-1 and TRBJ2-7; 7 bases align to TRBD1. CDR1 is SGHRS, CDR2 YFSETQ, per germline. This CDR3 comprises 12 residues. Trimming cost V 4 bases and J 9 bases; bases outside gene matches: 7. The CDR3 here is CASSTDRDLQYF. CDR3 coding DNA: TGCGCCAGCAGCACCGACAGGGATCTGCAGTACTTC.

The rearrangement joins TRBV29-1 to TRBJ1-2; D uncertain. This CDR3 has 12 amino acids. Germline values: CDR1 SQVTM, CDR2 ANQGSEA. The germline V and J ends were trimmed by 4 bases and 2 bases, with 8 bases remaining between them. The CDR3 DNA reads as TGCAGCGTTGTTTCAGGAAACTATGGCTACACCTTC. Translating it yields CSVVSGNYGYTF.

This sequence joins TRBV28 and TRBJ1-1; D remains ambiguous. V lost 3 bases, J lost 8 bases, and 10 bases lay in between. CDR1 and CDR2 (germline): MDHEN, SYDVKM. The CDR3 covers 12 residues. In DNA form, the CDR3 reads TGTGCCAGCAGTTTCAGAGAATTGGAAGCTTTCTTT. Amino acids: CASSFRELEAFF.

This clonotype appeared a few times. The rearrangement joins TRBV7-3 to TRBJ2-1, with a possible D match to TRBD2 (5 bases). This CDR3 is built from 15 residues. Trimming pared 4 bases from V and 2 bases from J, leaving 12 bases between. Germline CDR1 SGHTA, CDR2 FQGTGA. The CDR3 bases are TGTGCCAGCAGCTACGTGGGGAGCACCTACAATGAGCAGTTCTTC. Encoded protein: CASSYVGSTYNEQFF.